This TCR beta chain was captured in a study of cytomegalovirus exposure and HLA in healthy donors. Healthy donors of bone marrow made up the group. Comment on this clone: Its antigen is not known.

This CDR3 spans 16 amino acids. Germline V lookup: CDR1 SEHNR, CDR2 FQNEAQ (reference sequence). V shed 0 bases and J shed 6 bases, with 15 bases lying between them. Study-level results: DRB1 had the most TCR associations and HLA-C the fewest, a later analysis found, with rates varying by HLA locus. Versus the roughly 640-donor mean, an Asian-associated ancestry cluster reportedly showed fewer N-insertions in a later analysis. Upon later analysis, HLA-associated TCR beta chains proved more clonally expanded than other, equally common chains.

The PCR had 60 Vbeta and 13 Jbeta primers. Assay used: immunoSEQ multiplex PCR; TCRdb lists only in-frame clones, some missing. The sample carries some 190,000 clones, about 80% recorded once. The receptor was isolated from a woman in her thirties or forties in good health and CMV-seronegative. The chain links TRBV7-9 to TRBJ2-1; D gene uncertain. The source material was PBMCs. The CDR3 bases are TGTGCCAGCAGCTTAGCGGGCAGATTTGATGGCAATGAGCAGTTCTTC. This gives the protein CASSLAGRFDGNEQFF.